The 21 T cell receptor beta chains reported below all come from one sample, sequenced in a study of T cells in Graves' hyperthyroidism and ophthalmopathy. Amplified regions were TCR beta CDR3 sequences from RNA transcripts. First-round RT-PCR with HTBI primers amplified the TCR CDR3 region. TCRdb reprocessed the multiplex PCR reads via MiXCR and lists one record per CDR3 protein. The sample holds around 500,000 distinct CDR3 sequences; approximately 23% are singletons and the top ten take less than 65%. The material sequenced was blood. The source is a woman aged 70 to 79 with Graves' ophthalmopathy.

This clonotype was detected a few times. The chain links TRBV19 to TRBJ2-1, with 8 bases fitting TRBD1. The CDR3 is 18 amino acids. Germline CDR1 and CDR2: LNHDA and SQIVND (reference sequence). The ends lost 2 bases at V and 2 bases at J; junction bases unmatched: 11. The DNA for the CDR3 is TGTGCCAGTAGTATAAGGCCAATCGGGACAGGAACCTACAATGAGCAGTTCTTC. Encoded protein: CASSIRPIGTGTYNEQFF.

The chain links TRBV4-1 to TRBJ2-3; the match to TRBD1 covers 10 bases. Trimming cost V 1 base and J 4 bases; bases outside gene matches: 5. Looked up from germline, CDR1 is MGHRA and CDR2 is YSYEKL. The CDR3 extends over 16 amino acids. As DNA, the CDR3 is TGCGCCAGCAGCCAAGCGACAGGGGGCGACGCAGATACGCAGTATTTT. Encoded protein: CASSQATGGDADTQYF.

The rearrangement links TRBV5-6 to TRBJ1-1; D not resolved. This CDR3 has 12 amino acids. Trimming stripped 2 bases from V and 13 bases from J, with 15 bases between. CDR1 and CDR2 from the germline V gene are SGHDT and YYEEEE. The CDR3 DNA is TGTGCCAGCAGCTTCGGCGGATCGAAGCTTTTCTTT. Translated, it gives CASSFGGSKLFF.

This clonotype occurred a few times. This rearrangement joins TRBV27 to TRBJ1-4; D is uncertain. This CDR3 region has 15 residues. In germline, CDR1 is MNHEY, CDR2 SMNVEV (reference sequence). V was trimmed by 5 bases and J by 4 bases, leaving 14 bases between them. CDR3 amino acids: CASSKGIHGNEKLFF. The CDR3 DNA reads TGTGCCAGCAGTAAGGGCATTCATGGTAATGAAAAACTGTTTTTT.

This chain joins TRBV28 and TRBJ2-5, with 11 bases fitting TRBD1. V gave up 8 bases and J gave up 5 bases; unmatched junction bases: 7. Germline values: CDR1 MDHEN, CDR2 SYDVKM. CDR3 size: 14 residues. The CDR3 bases are TGTGCCAGCTGCCGGACAGGGGGCCGGGAGACCCAGTACTTC. Protein: CASCRTGGRETQYF.

This clonotype was observed a handful of times. The chain combines TRBV20-1 with TRBJ2-7; TRBD2 aligns across 12 bases. The germline V gene encodes CDR1 DFQATT and CDR2 SNEGSKA (reference sequence). The V segment lost 0 bases and the J segment 5 bases; nucleotides outside the gene matches: 11. There are 17 residues in the CDR3. CDR3 bases: TGCAGTGCTAGAGACCCTTTCAAGACTAGCGGGAGCAACGAGCAGTACTTC. Its protein is CSARDPFKTSGSNEQYF.

This clonotype showed up many times. The rearrangement joins TRBV20-1 to TRBJ1-1; TRBD1 agrees at 7 bases. The CDR3 has 13 amino acids. Germline CDR1 DFQATT, CDR2 SNEGSKA (reference sequence). Unmatched junction bases numbered 4, after V lost 6 bases and J lost 0 bases. CDR3 bases: TGCAGTGCACCGACAGGGATGAACACTGAAGCTTTCTTT. Translated, it gives CSAPTGMNTEAFF.

There are a few counts of this clonotype. The gene calls are TRBV6-1 and TRBJ1-4; 7 nucleotides align to TRBD1. Germline V gene sequence: CDR1 MNHNS, CDR2 SASEGT. Unmatched junction bases numbered 15, after V lost 4 bases and J lost 10 bases. The CDR3 loop spans 16 amino acids. The CDR3 nucleotides read TGTGCCAGCAGTGCAACAGGGGCCAACGAATATGGAAAACTGTTTTTT. Translating it yields CASSATGANEYGKLFF.

This clonotype has more than one count but fewer than ten. This chain links TRBV30 with TRBJ2-3, with no clear D. This CDR3 has 13 residues. Trimming left V 0 bases short and J 4 bases short, with 8 bases between. Germline lookup yields CDR1 GTSNPN and CDR2 SVGIG (reference sequence). This CDR3 reads CAWSVNRADTQYF. Written as DNA, the CDR3 is TGTGCCTGGAGTGTAAATCGGGCAGATACGCAGTATTTT.

This clonotype was counted ten times or more. The chain combines TRBV12-3 or TRBV12-4 with TRBJ1-5; D remains unclear. The germline V and J ends were trimmed by 4 bases and 0 bases, with 7 bases remaining between them. The CDR3 is 14 residues long. CDR3 bases: TGTGCCAGCAGTTCAGGTTATAGCAATCAGCCCCAGCATTTT. Translation gives CASSSGYSNQPQHF.

This rearrangement joins TRBV6-6 to TRBJ1-4; D call uncertain. CDR1 and CDR2 (germline): MNHNY, SVGAGI (reference sequence). The ends were cut back, 2 bases at V and 5 bases at J, with 6 bases in the middle. CDR3 length: 13 residues. CDR3 region: CASSYRENEKLFF. The CDR3 nucleotides read TGTGCCAGCAGTTACCGAGAAAATGAAAAACTGTTTTTT.

The J gene is TRBJ1-1, the V gene TRBV18; 7 positions agree with TRBD1. Germline V gives CDR1 KGHSH, CDR2 LQKENI. V trimming: 3 bases; J trimming: 5 bases; junction bases outside the gene matches: 9. CDR3 length: 15 amino acids. The CDR3 region has the DNA TGTGCCAGCTCACCCACGGGACAGTTGCCTACTGAAGCTTTCTTT. Protein sequence: CASSPTGQLPTEAFF.

This clonotype was seen a handful of times. This chain links TRBV20-1 with TRBJ2-5; unclear D gene. With 1 base removed from V and 4 bases from J, the gap between germline ends came to 4 bases. Looked up from germline, CDR1 is DFQATT and CDR2 is SNEGSKA (reference sequence). CDR3 size: 11 residues. Here the CDR3 reads CSARGRETQYF. The CDR3 DNA sequence: TGCAGTGCTAGAGGGCGAGAGACCCAGTACTTC.

The chain uses TRBV9 and TRBJ2-5; no firm D call. The CDR3 is 15 amino acids. Germline loops: CDR1 SGDLS, CDR2 YYNGEE. V shed 0 bases and J shed 1 base, with 10 bases lying between them. Written as DNA, the CDR3 is TGTGCCAGCAGCGTAGTGCCCAGCGTCCAAGAGACCCAGTACTTC. It codes for CASSVVPSVQETQYF.

This chain connects TRBV20-1 to TRBJ1-2, with 7 bases matching TRBD1. Germline-derived CDR1 and CDR2 are DFQATT and SNEGSKA (reference sequence). Trimming removed 3 bases from V and 5 bases from J; junction bases left unmatched: 3. This CDR3 comprises 12 residues. In DNA form, the CDR3 reads TGCAGTGCTAGTAGGGGGCAATATGGCTACACCTTC. This sequence encodes CSASRGQYGYTF.

This clonotype was detected only a few times. The chain links TRBV6-2 or TRBV6-3 to TRBJ2-1, with a possible D match to TRBD2 (5 bases). The CDR3 is 16 amino acids. Germline V gene lookup returns CDR1 MNHEY and CDR2 SVGEGT. The V and J ends lost 6 bases and 1 base respectively, with 16 bases between them. The CDR3 reads CASSGTRMGSYNEQFF. The DNA for the CDR3 is TGTGCCAGCAGCGGTACTAGGATGGGTTCCTACAATGAGCAGTTCTTC.

This clonotype was recorded a few times. The chain employs TRBV19 and TRBJ1-1; D not certain. Germline values: CDR1 LNHDA, CDR2 SQIVND (reference sequence). The CDR3 sequence is 11 residues long. The V gene lost 5 bases and the J gene lost 6 bases, with 7 bases spanning the gap. The CDR3 sequence: CASSSGSEAFF. The CDR3, as DNA: TGTGCCAGTAGTTCAGGTTCTGAAGCTTTCTTT. The whole variable domain, filled in from reference TRBV19 and TRBJ1-1, reads DGGITQSPKYLFRKEGQNVTLSCEQNLNHDAMYWYRQDPGQGLRLIYYSQIVNDFQKGDIAEGYSVSREKKESFPLTVTSAQKNPTAFYLCASSSGSEAFFGQGTRLTVV.

This clonotype has more than one count but fewer than ten. V and J are TRBV9 and TRBJ1-1; no clear D. Germline V gene data show CDR1 as SGDLS and CDR2 as YYNGEE. Deletions cut 4 bases from V and 1 base from J, with 14 bases between. CDR3 size: 15 residues. In DNA form, the CDR3 reads TGTGCCAGCAGCCCCCTCGCCGACCCGAACACTGAAGCTTTCTTT. It specifies CASSPLADPNTEAFF.

The CDR3 loop is CASNGPGQGVGEQYF. The CDR3 DNA is TGTGCCAGCAATGGACCGGGACAGGGGGTAGGAGAGCAGTACTTC. This sequence joins TRBV6-1 and TRBJ2-7; 11 nucleotides line up with TRBD1. Germline assignment: CDR1 MNHNS and CDR2 SASEGT. The CDR3 spans 15 residues. V shed 7 bases, J shed 7 bases, and the junction held 12 bases outside the gene matches.

CDR3 protein: CSVEGVGNEQFF. The CDR3 DNA reads as TGCAGCGTTGAAGGCGTAGGCAATGAGCAGTTCTTC. This chain joins TRBV29-1 and TRBJ2-1; no clear D gene. CDR1 and CDR2 from the germline V gene are SQVTM and ANQGSEA. The CDR3 spans 12 residues. With 1 base removed from V and 6 bases from J, the gap between germline ends came to 7 bases.

This clonotype was found many times. The chain couples TRBV10-3 to TRBJ2-7; D uncertain. V lost 6 bases, J lost 5 bases, and 14 bases lay in between. This CDR3 contains 13 residues. Germline CDR1 and CDR2: ENHRY and SYGVKD. The CDR3 sequence is CAISRRAEDEQYF. The CDR3 nucleotides are TGTGCCATCAGCCGTCGAGCAGAGGACGAGCAGTACTTC.